Listed below are T cell receptor beta chains from one sample, sequenced in a study of CD8+CD57+ T cells in acquired aplastic anemia. TCRdb analysed the reads with MiXCR anew, one entry per CDR3 protein. The table records more than 150,000 distinct CDR3 sequences, approximately 49% of them present only once. Material: sorted CD4+, CD8+, or CD8+CD57+ T cells (not recorded which) from PBMCs. The origin of the receptors is a human donor in good health. Both conserved end residues are part of each CDR3. D genes are given only for firm matches. Where a row states a size, it is once, few, many or the class of an expanded clone; other rows omit it.

v_call	j_call	clone_size	d_call	cdr3_aa	cdr3_nt
TRBV10-3	TRBJ1-1	NA	TRBD1	CAISDPDRGLRNTEASF	TGTGCCATCAGTGACCCCGACAGGGGGCTGAGGAACACTGAAGCTTCCTTT
TRBV6-2/TRBV6-3	TRBJ2-7	many	NA	CASSYGRRNYEQYF	TGTGCCAGCAGTTACGGCCGGAGAAACTACGAGCAGTACTTC
TRBV4-1	TRBJ1-5	many	NA	CASSQPTEGPRQPQHF	TGCGCCAGCAGCCAGCCAACGGAGGGTCCTCGTCAGCCCCAGCATTTT
TRBV20-1	TRBJ2-1	NA	TRBD2	CSARDPAGGPGYNEQFF	TGCAGTGCTAGAGATCCAGCGGGAGGGCCTGGTTACAATGAGCAGTTCTTC
TRBV19	TRBJ2-5	NA	TRBD1	CASIGQGSDQETQYF	TGTGCCAGTATCGGACAGGGTAGTGACCAAGAGACCCAGTACTTC
TRBV7-9	TRBJ2-7	NA	TRBD1	CASSLTGVPPYEQYF	TGTGCCAGCAGCTTAACAGGGGTTCCCCCCTACGAGCAGTACTTC
TRBV29-1	TRBJ2-2	many	NA	CSVVPRPNTGELFF	TGCAGCGTTGTTCCCAGACCGAACACCGGGGAGCTGTTTTTT
TRBV10-3	TRBJ1-5	once	TRBD1	CAISASVRQGLSPQHF	TGTGCCATCAGTGCATCCGTCCGACAGGGATTGTCGCCCCAGCATTTT
TRBV15	TRBJ2-4	NA	NA	CATSRVVGGNIQYF	TGTGCCACCAGCAGAGTTGTGGGGGGAAACATTCAGTACTTC
TRBV6-1	TRBJ2-3	many	NA	CASGTPYSDTQYF	TGTGCCAGCGGGACGCCTTACTCAGATACGCAGTATTTT
TRBV10-1	TRBJ2-5	once	TRBD1	CASSELRYRGQETQYF	TGCGCCAGCAGTGAGTTACGGTACAGGGGGCAAGAGACCCAGTACTTC
TRBV20-1	TRBJ1-3	many	NA	CSASLPGSGNTIYF	TGCAGTGCTAGCCTCCCAGGGTCCGGAAACACCATATATTTT
TRBV15	TRBJ2-1	NA	TRBD2	CATSRDPGLANEQFF	TGTGCCACCAGCAGAGACCCGGGACTAGCGAATGAGCAGTTCTTC
TRBV10-2	TRBJ2-7	NA	TRBD2	CASSEASGLTSYEQYF	TGCGCCAGCAGTGAGGCTAGCGGGCTCACCTCCTACGAGCAGTACTTC
TRBV10-3	TRBJ1-5	NA	NA	CAISQGTNQPQHF	TGTGCCATCAGTCAGGGTACCAATCAGCCCCAGCATTTT
TRBV6-4	TRBJ2-2	NA	NA	CASSGHPGELFF	TGTGCCAGCAGTGGACATCCCGGGGAGCTGTTTTTT
TRBV7-3	TRBJ2-3	NA	NA	CASSPLGVGTDTQYF	TGTGCTAGCAGTCCCCTGGGCGTCGGCACAGATACGCAGTATTTT
TRBV7-3	TRBJ2-3	NA	NA	CASSPGRTPTDTQYF	TGTGCCAGCAGCCCGGGGAGGACTCCCACAGATACGCAGTATTTT
TRBV10-3	TRBJ2-3	NA	NA	CATLPTPSTDTQYF	TGTGCCACTCTTCCGACCCCTAGCACAGATACGCAGTATTTT
TRBV7-8	TRBJ1-3	many	NA	CASRELVSGNTIYF	TGTGCCAGCAGAGAGCTAGTCTCTGGAAACACCATATATTTT
TRBV20-1	TRBJ1-3	many	TRBD1	CSAHRGSGNTIYF	TGCAGTGCTCACAGGGGTTCTGGAAACACCATATATTTT
TRBV7-6	TRBJ2-7	NA	NA	CASSLRTENYEQYF	TGTGCCAGCAGCTTGAGGACGGAGAACTACGAGCAGTACTTC
TRBV12-3/TRBV12-4	TRBJ2-7	NA	NA	CAGSWAKGGEQYF	TGTGCCGGCAGTTGGGCCAAGGGTGGCGAGCAGTACTTC
TRBV29-1	TRBJ1-1	NA	NA	CSVEVGGGMNTEAFF	TGCAGCGTTGAGGTGGGCGGGGGCATGAACACTGAAGCTTTCTTT
TRBV10-3	TRBJ2-2	once	NA	CAISVDRSNTGELFF	TGTGCCATCAGTGTGGACAGATCGAACACCGGGGAGCTGTTTTTT
TRBV11-1	TRBJ1-2	NA	NA	CASSLLNTQANYGYTF	TGTGCCAGCAGCTTATTGAACACCCAAGCTAACTATGGCTACACCTTC
TRBV7-8	TRBJ1-5	many	NA	CASSLGGDYNQPQHF	TGTGCCAGCAGCTTAGGTGGGGACTACAATCAGCCCCAGCATTTT
TRBV20-1	TRBJ2-3	NA	NA	CSAREGSLDWTDTQYF	TGCAGTGCTAGAGAGGGGTCCTTAGATTGGACAGATACGCAGTATTTT
TRBV25-1	TRBJ2-2	many	TRBD1	CASSEYGRTGFFETGELFF	TGTGCCAGCAGTGAATATGGAAGGACAGGGTTTTTTGAGACCGGGGAGCTGTTTTTT
TRBV19	TRBJ1-6	few	NA	CASSIVGKGLHF	TGTGCCAGTAGTATAGTAGGCAAAGGGCTCCACTTT
TRBV19	TRBJ2-1	few	TRBD2	CASKTSANYNEQFF	TGTGCCAGCAAAACTAGCGCCAACTACAATGAGCAGTTCTTC
TRBV12-3/TRBV12-4	TRBJ2-5	NA	NA	CASSFGFEETQYF	TGTGCCAGCAGTTTCGGATTTGAAGAGACCCAGTACTTC
TRBV24-1	TRBJ2-2	once	NA	CATSGRGNTGELFF	TGTGCCACCAGTGGTCGGGGGAACACCGGGGAGCTGTTTTTT
TRBV10-3	TRBJ1-2	NA	TRBD1	CAISEGDSFYGYTF	TGTGCCATCAGTGAGGGGGACAGCTTCTATGGCTACACCTTC
TRBV19	TRBJ2-1	NA	TRBD1	CASSIGGQGAWDEQFF	TGTGCCAGTAGTATAGGGGGACAGGGGGCTTGGGATGAGCAGTTCTTC
TRBV27	TRBJ2-7	few	NA	CASRTLGGSAYEQYF	TGTGCCAGCAGGACACTAGGGGGATCAGCCTACGAGCAGTACTTC
TRBV29-1	TRBJ1-1	once	NA	CSAVDSGGDTEAFF	TGCAGCGCGGTCGACTCAGGCGGCGACACTGAAGCCTTCTTT
TRBV19	TRBJ2-1	NA	NA	CASMIGEGLYNEQFF	TGTGCCAGTATGATAGGCGAGGGCCTTTACAATGAGCAGTTCTTC
TRBV5-1	TRBJ2-3	NA	TRBD2	CASSPTTSGRADTQYF	TGCGCCAGCAGCCCCACGACTAGCGGGAGAGCGGATACGCAGTATTTT
TRBV7-7	TRBJ2-2	few	NA	CASSYKEGGELFF	TGTGCTAGCAGTTACAAAGAGGGCGGGGAGCTGTTTTTT